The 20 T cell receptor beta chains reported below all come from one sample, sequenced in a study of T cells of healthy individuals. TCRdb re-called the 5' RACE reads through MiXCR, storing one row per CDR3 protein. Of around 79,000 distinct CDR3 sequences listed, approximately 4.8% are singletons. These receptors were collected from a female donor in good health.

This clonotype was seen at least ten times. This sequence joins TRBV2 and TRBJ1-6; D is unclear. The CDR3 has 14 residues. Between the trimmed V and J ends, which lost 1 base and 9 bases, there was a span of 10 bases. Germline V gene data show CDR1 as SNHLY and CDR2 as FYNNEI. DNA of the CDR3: TGTGCCAGCAGTGAAGACCCCGGCGGTTCACCCCTCCACTTT. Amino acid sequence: CASSEDPGGSPLHF.

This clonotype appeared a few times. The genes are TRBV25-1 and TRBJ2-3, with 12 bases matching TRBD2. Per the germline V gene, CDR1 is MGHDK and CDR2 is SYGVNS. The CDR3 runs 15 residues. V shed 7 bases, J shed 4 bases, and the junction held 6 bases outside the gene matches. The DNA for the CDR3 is TGTGCCAGCATCTCTAGCGGGAGGGATCCAGATACGCAGTATTTT. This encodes CASISSGRDPDTQYF.

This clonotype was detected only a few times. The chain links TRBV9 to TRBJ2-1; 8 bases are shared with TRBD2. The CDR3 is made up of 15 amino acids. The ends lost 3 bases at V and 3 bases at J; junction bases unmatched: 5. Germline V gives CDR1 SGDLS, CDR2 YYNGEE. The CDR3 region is CASSGLAGRYNEQFF. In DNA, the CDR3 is TGTGCCAGCAGCGGGTTAGCGGGACGCTACAATGAGCAGTTCTTC.

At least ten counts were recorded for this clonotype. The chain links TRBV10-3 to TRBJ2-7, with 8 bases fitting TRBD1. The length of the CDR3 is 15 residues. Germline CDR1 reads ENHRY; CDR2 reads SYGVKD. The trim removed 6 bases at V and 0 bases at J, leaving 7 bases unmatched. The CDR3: CAIRPGQALSYEQYF. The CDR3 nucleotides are TGTGCCATCAGACCGGGACAGGCGCTCTCCTACGAGCAGTACTTC.

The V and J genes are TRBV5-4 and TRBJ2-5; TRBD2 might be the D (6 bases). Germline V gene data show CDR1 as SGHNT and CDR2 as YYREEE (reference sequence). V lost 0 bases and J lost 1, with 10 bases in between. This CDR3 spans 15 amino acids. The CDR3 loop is CASSLVPGAQETQYF. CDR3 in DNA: TGTGCCAGCAGCTTGGTCCCGGGAGCCCAAGAGACCCAGTACTTC.

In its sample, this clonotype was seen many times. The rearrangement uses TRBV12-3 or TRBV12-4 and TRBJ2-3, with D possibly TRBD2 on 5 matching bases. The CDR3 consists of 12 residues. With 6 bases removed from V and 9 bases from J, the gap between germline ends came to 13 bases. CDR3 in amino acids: CASSADSQTQYF. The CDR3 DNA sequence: TGTGCCAGCAGCGCGGACTCCCAGACGCAGTATTTT.

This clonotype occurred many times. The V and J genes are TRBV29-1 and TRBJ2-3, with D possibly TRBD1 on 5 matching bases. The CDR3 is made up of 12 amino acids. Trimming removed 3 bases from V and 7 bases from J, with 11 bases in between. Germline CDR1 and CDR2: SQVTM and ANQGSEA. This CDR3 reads CSVEGQGYTQYF. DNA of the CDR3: TGCAGCGTTGAGGGGCAGGGCTATACGCAGTATTTT.

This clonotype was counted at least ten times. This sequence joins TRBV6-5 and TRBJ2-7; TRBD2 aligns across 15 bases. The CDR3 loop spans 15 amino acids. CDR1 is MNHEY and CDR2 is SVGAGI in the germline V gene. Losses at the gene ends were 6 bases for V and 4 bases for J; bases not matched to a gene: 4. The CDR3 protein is CASSLGLAGGYEQYF. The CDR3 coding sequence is TGTGCCAGCAGCCTGGGACTAGCGGGAGGTTACGAGCAGTACTTC.

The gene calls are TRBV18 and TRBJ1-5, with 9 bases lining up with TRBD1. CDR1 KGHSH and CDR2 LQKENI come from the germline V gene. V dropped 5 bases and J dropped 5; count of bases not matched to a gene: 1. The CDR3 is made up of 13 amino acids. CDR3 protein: CASSGDRDQPQHF. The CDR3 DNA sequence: TGTGCCAGCTCAGGGGACAGGGATCAGCCCCAGCATTTT.

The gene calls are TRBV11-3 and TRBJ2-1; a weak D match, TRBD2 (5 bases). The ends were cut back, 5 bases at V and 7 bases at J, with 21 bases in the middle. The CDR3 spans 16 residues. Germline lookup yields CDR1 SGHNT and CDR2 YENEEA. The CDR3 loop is CASSAPARGRLNEQFF. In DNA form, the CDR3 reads TGTGCCAGCAGCGCTCCAGCTAGAGGGAGATTGAATGAGCAGTTCTTC.

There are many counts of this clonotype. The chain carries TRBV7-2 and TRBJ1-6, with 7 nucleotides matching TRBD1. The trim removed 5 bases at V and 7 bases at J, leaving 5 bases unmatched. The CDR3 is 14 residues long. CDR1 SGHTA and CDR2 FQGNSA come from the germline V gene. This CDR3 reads CASSQGGTNSPLHF. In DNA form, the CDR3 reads TGTGCCAGCAGCCAGGGGGGGACCAATTCACCCCTCCACTTT.

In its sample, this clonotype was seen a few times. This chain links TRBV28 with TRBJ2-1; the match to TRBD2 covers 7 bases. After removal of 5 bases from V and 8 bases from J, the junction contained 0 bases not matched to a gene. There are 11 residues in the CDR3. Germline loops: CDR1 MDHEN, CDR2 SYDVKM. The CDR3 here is CASSGGDEQFF. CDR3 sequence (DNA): TGTGCCAGCAGTGGGGGGGATGAGCAGTTCTTC.

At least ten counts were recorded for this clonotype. CDR3 in DNA: TGTGCCAGCAGCTTAGGGGGAGGGGCAGCCTACGAGCAGTACTTC. It is translated as CASSLGGGAAYEQYF. The chain uses TRBV11-2 and TRBJ2-7; 7 bases are shared with TRBD2. The CDR3 is made up of 15 amino acids. Germline trimming cut 1 base from V and 2 bases from J; bases unmatched to any gene: 5. CDR1 and CDR2 (germline): SGHAT, FQNNGV.

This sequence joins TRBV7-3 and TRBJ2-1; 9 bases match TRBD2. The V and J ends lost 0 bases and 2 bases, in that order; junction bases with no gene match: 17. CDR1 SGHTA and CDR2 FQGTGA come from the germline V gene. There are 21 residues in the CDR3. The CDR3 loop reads CASSLTGLREGNYPPYNEQFF. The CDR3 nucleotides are TGTGCCAGCAGCTTAACGGGTTTGCGGGAGGGGAATTACCCGCCCTACAATGAGCAGTTCTTC.

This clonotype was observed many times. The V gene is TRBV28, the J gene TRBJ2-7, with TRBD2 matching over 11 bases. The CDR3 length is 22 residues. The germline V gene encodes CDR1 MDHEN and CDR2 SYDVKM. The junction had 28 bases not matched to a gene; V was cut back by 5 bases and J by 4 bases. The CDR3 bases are TGTGCCAGCAGTCCCAGATTCTCCGCTAGCGGGAGGAAGGGCTTGTTTATTTACGAGCAGTACTTC. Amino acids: CASSPRFSASGRKGLFIYEQYF.

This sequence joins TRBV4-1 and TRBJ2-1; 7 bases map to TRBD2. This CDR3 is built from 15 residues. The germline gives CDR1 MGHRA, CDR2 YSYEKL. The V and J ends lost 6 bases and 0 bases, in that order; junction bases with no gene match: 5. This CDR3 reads CASRPGGGSYNEQFF. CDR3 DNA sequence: TGCGCCAGCAGACCGGGAGGAGGCTCCTACAATGAGCAGTTCTTC.

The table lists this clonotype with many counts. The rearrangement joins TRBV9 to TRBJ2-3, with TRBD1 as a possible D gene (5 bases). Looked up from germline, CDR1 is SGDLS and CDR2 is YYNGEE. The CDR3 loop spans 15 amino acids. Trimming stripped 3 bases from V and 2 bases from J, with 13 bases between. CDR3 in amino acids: CASSGGHKNTDTQYF. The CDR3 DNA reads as TGTGCCAGCAGCGGCGGACACAAAAACACAGATACGCAGTATTTT.

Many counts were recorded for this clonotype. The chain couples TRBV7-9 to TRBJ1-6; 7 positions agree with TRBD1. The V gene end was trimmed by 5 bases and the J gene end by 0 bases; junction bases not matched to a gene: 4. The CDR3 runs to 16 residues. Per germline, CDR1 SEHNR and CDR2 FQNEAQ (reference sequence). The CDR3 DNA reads TGTGCCAGCAGCCCGGGACAGAGCTCCTATAATTCACCCCTCCACTTT. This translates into CASSPGQSSYNSPLHF.

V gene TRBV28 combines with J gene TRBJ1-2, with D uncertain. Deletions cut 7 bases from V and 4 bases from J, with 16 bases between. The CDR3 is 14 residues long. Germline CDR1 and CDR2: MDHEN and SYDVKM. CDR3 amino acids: CASTFGPLGYGYTF. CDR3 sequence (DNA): TGTGCCAGCACCTTTGGACCGCTGGGCTATGGCTACACCTTC.

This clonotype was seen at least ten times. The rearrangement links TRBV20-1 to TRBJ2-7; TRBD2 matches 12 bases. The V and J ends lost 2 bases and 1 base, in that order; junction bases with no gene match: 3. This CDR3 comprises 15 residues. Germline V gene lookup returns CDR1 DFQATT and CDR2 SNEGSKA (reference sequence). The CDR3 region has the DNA TGCAGTGCTAGACCACTAGCGGGGGGATCCTACGAGCAGTACTTC. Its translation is CSARPLAGGSYEQYF.